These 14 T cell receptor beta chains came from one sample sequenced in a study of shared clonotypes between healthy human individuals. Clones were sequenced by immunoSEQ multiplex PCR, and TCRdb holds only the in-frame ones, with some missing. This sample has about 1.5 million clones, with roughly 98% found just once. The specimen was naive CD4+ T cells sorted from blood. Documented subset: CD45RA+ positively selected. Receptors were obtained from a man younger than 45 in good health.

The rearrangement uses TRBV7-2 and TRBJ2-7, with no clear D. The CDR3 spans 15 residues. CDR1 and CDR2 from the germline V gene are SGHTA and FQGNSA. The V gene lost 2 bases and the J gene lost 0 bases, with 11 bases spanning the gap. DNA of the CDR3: TGTGCCAGCAGCTTACGTCGGGCGAGCTCCTACGAGCAGTACTTC. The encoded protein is CASSLRRASSYEQYF. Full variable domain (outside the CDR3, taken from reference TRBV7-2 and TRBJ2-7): GAGVSQSPSNKVTEKGKDVELRCDPISGHTALYWYRQSLGQGLEFLIYFQGNSAPDKSGLPSDRFSAERTGGSVSTLTIQRTQQEDSAVYLCASSLRRASSYEQYFGPGTRLTVT.

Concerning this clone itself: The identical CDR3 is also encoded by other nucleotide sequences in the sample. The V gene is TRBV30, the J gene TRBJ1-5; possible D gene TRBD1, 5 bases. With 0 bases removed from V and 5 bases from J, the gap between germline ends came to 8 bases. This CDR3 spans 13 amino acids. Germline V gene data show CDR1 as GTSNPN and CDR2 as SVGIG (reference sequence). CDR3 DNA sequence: TGTGCCTGGAGTGTGAGGGGAGATCAGCCCCAGCATTTT. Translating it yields CAWSVRGDQPQHF.

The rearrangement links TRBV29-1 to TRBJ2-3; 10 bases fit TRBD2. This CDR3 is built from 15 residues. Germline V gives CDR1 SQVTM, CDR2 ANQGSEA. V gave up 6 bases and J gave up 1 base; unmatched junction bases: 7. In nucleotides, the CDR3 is TGCAGCGTCACTCCCGGGACTAGCGGCACAGATACGCAGTATTTT. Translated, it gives CSVTPGTSGTDTQYF.

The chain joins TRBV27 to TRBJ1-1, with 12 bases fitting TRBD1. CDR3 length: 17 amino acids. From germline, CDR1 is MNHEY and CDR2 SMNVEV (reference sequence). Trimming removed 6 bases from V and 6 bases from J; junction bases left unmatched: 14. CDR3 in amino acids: CASRDPGTGGAYAEAFF. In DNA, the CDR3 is TGTGCCAGCAGAGATCCCGGGACAGGGGGCGCGTACGCTGAAGCTTTCTTT.

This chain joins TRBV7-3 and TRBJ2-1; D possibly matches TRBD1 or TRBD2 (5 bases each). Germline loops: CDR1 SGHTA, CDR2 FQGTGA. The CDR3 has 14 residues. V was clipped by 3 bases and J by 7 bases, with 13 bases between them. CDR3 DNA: TGTGCCAGCAGCTTCCTGGGGGAGCAGAATGAGCAGTTCTTC. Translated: CASSFLGEQNEQFF.

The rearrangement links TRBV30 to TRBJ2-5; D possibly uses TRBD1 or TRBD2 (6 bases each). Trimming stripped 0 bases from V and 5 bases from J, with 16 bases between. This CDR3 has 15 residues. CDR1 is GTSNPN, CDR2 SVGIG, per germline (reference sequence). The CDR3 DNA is TGTGCCTGGAGTGTACAAGGGGGACTTTCGGAGACCCAGTACTTC. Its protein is CAWSVQGGLSETQYF. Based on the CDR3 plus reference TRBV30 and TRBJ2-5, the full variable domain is SQTIHQWPATLVQPVGSPLSLECTVEGTSNPNLYWYRQAAGRGLQLLFYSVGIGQISSEVPQNLSASRPQDRQFILSSKKLLLSDSGFYLCAWSVQGGLSETQYFGPGTRLLVL.

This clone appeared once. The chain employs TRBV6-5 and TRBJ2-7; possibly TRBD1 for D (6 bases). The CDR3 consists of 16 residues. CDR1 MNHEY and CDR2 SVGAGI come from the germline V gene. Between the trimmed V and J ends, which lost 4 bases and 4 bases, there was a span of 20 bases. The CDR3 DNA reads TGTGCCAGCAGTTTGAGCGCTGGGGGCGGGCGGTACGAGCAGTACTTC. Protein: CASSLSAGGGRYEQYF.

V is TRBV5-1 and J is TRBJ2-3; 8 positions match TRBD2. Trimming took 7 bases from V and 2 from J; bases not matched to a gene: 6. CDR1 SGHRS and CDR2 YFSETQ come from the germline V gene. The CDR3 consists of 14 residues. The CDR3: CASVLAEFTDTQYF. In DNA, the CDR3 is TGCGCCAGCGTACTAGCGGAGTTCACAGATACGCAGTATTTT.

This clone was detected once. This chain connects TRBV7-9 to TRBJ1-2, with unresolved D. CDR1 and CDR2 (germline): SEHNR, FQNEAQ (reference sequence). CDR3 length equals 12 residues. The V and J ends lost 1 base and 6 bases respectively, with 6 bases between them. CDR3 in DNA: TGTGCCAGCAGCTTAGGGGTTGATGGCTACACCTTC. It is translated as CASSLGVDGYTF.

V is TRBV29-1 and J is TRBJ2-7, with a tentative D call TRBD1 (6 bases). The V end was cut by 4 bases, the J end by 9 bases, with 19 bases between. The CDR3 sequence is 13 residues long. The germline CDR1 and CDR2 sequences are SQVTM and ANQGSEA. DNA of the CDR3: TGCAGCGTTGTCGGACTGTTGACAGGAAGGCAGTACTTC. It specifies CSVVGLLTGRQYF.

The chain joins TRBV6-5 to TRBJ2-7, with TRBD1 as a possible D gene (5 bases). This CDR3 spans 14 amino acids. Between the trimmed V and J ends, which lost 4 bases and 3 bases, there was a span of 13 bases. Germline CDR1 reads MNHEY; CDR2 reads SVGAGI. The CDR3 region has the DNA TGTGCCAGCAGTTCGGCAGGGATGAACTACGAGCAGTACTTC. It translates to CASSSAGMNYEQYF.

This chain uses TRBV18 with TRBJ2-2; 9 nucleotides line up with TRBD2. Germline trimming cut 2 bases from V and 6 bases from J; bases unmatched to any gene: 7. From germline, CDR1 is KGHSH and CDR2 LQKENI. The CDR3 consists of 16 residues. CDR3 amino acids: CASSPLEIAGAGELFF. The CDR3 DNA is TGTGCCAGCTCACCATTGGAAATAGCGGGAGCCGGGGAGCTGTTTTTT.

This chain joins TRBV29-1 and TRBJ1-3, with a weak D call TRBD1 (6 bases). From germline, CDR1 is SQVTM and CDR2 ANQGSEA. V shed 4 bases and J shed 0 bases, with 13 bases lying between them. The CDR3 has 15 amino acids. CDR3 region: CSVVGRGSSGNTIYF. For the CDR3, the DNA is TGCAGCGTTGTAGGCAGGGGAAGCTCTGGAAACACCATATATTTT.

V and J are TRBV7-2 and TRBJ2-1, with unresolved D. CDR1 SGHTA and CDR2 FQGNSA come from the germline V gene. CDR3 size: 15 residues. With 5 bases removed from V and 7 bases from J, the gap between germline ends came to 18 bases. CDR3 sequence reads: CASSENSGVWNEQFF. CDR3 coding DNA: TGTGCCAGCAGCGAAAACTCTGGAGTGTGGAATGAGCAGTTCTTC.